A single T cell receptor beta chain is shown here with its context. The antigen is undetermined. Germline V gene sequence: CDR1 LGHDT, CDR2 YNNKEL (reference sequence). CDR3 size: 15 residues. Germline trimming cut 6 bases from V and 7 bases from J; bases unmatched to any gene: 12. This entry is derived from a study of vaccination and CD4 T cells after COVID-19. Sequencing of cultured CD4+ T cell DNA used the Oncomine TCR Beta short-read assay. TCRdb independently ran MiXCR on the PCR reads; one entry per CDR3 protein. Altogether approximately 12,000 distinct CDR3 sequences are present, around 40% being singletons, with the ten largest covering around 22%. Treatment specified: approximately nine-day PBMC culture with coronavirus spike peptide pools or control peptides (ViraFEST assay). Before TCRs were sequenced, ViraFEST expanded antigen-specific T cells with peptide pools. On days 3 and 7, half the medium was swapped for fresh IL-2-containing medium.

The clonotype originates from a human donor with COVID-19. Input material: cultured CD4+ T cells from blood. J is TRBJ1-2 and V is TRBV3-1; 9 bases are a match to TRBD1. Written as DNA, the CDR3 is TGTGCCAGCAGACCAGGGACAGGGAAATCCGGTGGCTACACCTTC. Translation gives CASRPGTGKSGGYTF.